A selection of T cell receptor beta chains follows, all from one sample in a study of cytomegalovirus exposure and HLA in healthy donors. Method: immunoSEQ multiplex PCR; TCRdb's copy keeps in-frame clones and lacks some. The table lists 150,000 to 170,000 clones, 74% of them singletons. The sequenced sample consisted of PBMCs. Receptors originate from a man aged 25 to 40 in good health and CMV-seronegative. Both conserved end residues are part of each CDR3. A D gene is named only where the DNA matches it firmly. The size entry is marked missing in some rows and otherwise reads once, few, many or a size class.

>few|TRBD1|TRBV6-5|TRBJ1-2
CASSYSDRGHYGYTF
TGTGCCAGCAGTTACTCGGACAGGGGCCACTATGGCTACACCTTC
>.|TRBD2|TRBV7-3|TRBJ2-1
CASSLSGLEAEQFF
TGTGCCAGCAGCTTATCCGGACTAGAAGCTGAGCAGTTCTTC
>.|TRBD2|TRBV5-1|TRBJ2-7
CASSLSSGGAEEQYF
TGCGCCAGCAGCTTGTCAAGCGGGGGGGCAGAGGAGCAGTACTTC
>few|TRBD1|TRBV27|TRBJ2-1
CASSWDRGNNEQFF
TGTGCCAGCAGTTGGGACAGGGGAAACAATGAGCAGTTCTTC
>.|TRBD2|TRBV9|TRBJ2-3
CASSETSGGPDTQYF
TGTGCCAGCAGTGAGACTAGCGGGGGCCCAGATACGCAGTATTTT
>once|.|TRBV14|TRBJ2-7
CASSQDGGDYEQYF
TGTGCCAGCAGCCAAGATGGAGGAGACTACGAGCAGTACTTC
>.|TRBD1|TRBV5-1|TRBJ1-3
CASSLGDRNSGNTIYF
TGCGCCAGCAGCTTGGGGGACAGGAACTCTGGAAACACCATATATTTT
>.|TRBD1|TRBV15|TRBJ1-5
CATSRYRGLVQPQHF
TGTGCCACCAGCAGATACAGGGGATTGGTGCAGCCCCAGCATTTT
>.|.|TRBV5-1|TRBJ1-3
CASSLAWANSGNTIYF
TGCGCCAGCAGCCTCGCGTGGGCAAACTCTGGAAACACCATATATTTT
>few|TRBD2|TRBV4-3|TRBJ2-2
CASSQDSSGDNTGELFF
TGCGCCAGCAGCCAAGACTCTAGCGGGGATAATACCGGGGAGCTGTTTTTT
>.|.|TRBV27|TRBJ1-1
CASSLWDSGVREAFF
TGTGCCAGCAGTTTATGGGATTCGGGGGTCCGCGAAGCTTTCTTT
>.|.|TRBV15|TRBJ2-5
CATSSDRGWETQYF
TGTGCCACCAGCAGCGACCGAGGGTGGGAGACCCAGTACTTC
>.|TRBD2|TRBV11-2|TRBJ2-1
CASSYGTSGGAGQFF
TGTGCCAGCAGCTACGGGACTAGCGGGGGGGCCGGGCAGTTCTTC
>.|TRBD1|TRBV4-1|TRBJ1-2
CASSREKGETGEEGYTF
TGCGCCAGCAGCCGAGAAAAAGGGGAGACAGGGGAGGAAGGCTACACCTTC
>.|TRBD1|TRBV27|TRBJ2-7
CASNLAGPGGRYEQYF
TGTGCCAGCAACCTTGCTGGGCCAGGGGGCAGATACGAGCAGTACTTC
>few|TRBD2|TRBV10-3|TRBJ2-3
CAAGGTDTQYF
TGTGCCGCGGGGGGCACAGATACGCAGTATTTT
>.|.|TRBV2|TRBJ2-5
CASSILAEETQYF
TGTGCCAGCAGTATTCTAGCAGAAGAGACCCAGTACTTC
>.|.|TRBV7-9|TRBJ1-5
CASSLGVNQPQHF
TGTGCCAGCAGCTTAGGAGTTAATCAGCCCCAGCATTTT
>.|.|TRBV6-5|TRBJ1-1
CASSYLGSTEAFF
TGTGCCAGCAGTTACCTCGGGTCCACTGAAGCTTTCTTT
>.|.|TRBV5-4|TRBJ1-2
CASSVQGNPNYGYTF
TGTGCCAGCAGCGTTCAGGGAAACCCTAACTATGGCTACACCTTC
>.|TRBD1|TRBV27|TRBJ1-2
CASSPGQRTGSGGYTF
TGTGCCAGCAGCCCGGGTCAACGGACAGGGTCTGGTGGCTACACCTTC
>.|.|TRBV25-1|TRBJ1-5
CASSDGGGEPYSNQPQHF
TGTGCCAGCAGTGACGGTGGGGGCGAGCCTTATAGCAATCAGCCCCAGCATTTT
>.|.|TRBV5-4|TRBJ2-2
CASSSPGTGLTGELFF
TGTGCCAGCAGCTCCCCTGGAACAGGGTTGACCGGGGAGCTGTTTTTT
>.|TRBD1|TRBV9|TRBJ1-1
CASSVGGRGDTEAFF
TGTGCCAGCAGCGTAGGCGGCAGGGGGGACACTGAAGCTTTCTTT
>.|.|TRBV19|TRBJ1-2
CASSGGERNYGYPF
TGTGCCAGTAGCGGAGGGGAACGGAACTATGGCTACCCCTTC
>.|TRBD1|TRBV7-9|TRBJ2-7
CASSLGTGGREQYF
TGTGCCAGCAGTTTAGGGACAGGGGGAAGAGAGCAGTACTTC
>.|.|TRBV28|TRBJ2-7
CASTPLGSRRHEQYF
TGTGCCAGCACTCCCCTGGGGAGTCGCCGCCACGAGCAGTACTTC
>.|TRBD1|TRBV11-3|TRBJ2-2
CASSQDIIGQGGSGELFF
TGTGCCAGCAGCCAAGACATAATAGGACAGGGGGGGTCCGGGGAGCTGTTTTTT
>.|TRBD1|TRBV28|TRBJ1-1
CASSDIPGQGMNTEAFF
TGTGCCAGCAGTGATATCCCGGGACAGGGGATGAACACTGAAGCTTTCTTT
>few|TRBD1|TRBV5-1|TRBJ2-7
CASSLLTGGWDEQYF
TGCGCCAGCAGCTTGCTTACAGGGGGTTGGGACGAGCAGTACTTC
>.|.|TRBV5-4|TRBJ2-7
CASSLYSSYEQYF
TGTGCCAGCAGCTTGTACAGCTCCTACGAGCAGTACTTC